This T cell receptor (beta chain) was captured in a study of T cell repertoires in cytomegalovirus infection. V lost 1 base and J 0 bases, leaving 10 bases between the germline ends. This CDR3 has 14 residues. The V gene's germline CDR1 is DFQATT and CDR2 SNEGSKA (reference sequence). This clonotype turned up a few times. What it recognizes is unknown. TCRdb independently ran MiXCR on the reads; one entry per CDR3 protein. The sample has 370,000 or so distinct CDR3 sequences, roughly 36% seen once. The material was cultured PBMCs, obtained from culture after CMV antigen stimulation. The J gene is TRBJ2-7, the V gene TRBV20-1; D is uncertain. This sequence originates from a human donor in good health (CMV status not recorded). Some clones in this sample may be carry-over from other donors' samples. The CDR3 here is CSARGDRSSYEQYF. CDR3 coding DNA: TGCAGTGCTAGAGGGGATCGAAGCTCCTACGAGCAGTACTTC.